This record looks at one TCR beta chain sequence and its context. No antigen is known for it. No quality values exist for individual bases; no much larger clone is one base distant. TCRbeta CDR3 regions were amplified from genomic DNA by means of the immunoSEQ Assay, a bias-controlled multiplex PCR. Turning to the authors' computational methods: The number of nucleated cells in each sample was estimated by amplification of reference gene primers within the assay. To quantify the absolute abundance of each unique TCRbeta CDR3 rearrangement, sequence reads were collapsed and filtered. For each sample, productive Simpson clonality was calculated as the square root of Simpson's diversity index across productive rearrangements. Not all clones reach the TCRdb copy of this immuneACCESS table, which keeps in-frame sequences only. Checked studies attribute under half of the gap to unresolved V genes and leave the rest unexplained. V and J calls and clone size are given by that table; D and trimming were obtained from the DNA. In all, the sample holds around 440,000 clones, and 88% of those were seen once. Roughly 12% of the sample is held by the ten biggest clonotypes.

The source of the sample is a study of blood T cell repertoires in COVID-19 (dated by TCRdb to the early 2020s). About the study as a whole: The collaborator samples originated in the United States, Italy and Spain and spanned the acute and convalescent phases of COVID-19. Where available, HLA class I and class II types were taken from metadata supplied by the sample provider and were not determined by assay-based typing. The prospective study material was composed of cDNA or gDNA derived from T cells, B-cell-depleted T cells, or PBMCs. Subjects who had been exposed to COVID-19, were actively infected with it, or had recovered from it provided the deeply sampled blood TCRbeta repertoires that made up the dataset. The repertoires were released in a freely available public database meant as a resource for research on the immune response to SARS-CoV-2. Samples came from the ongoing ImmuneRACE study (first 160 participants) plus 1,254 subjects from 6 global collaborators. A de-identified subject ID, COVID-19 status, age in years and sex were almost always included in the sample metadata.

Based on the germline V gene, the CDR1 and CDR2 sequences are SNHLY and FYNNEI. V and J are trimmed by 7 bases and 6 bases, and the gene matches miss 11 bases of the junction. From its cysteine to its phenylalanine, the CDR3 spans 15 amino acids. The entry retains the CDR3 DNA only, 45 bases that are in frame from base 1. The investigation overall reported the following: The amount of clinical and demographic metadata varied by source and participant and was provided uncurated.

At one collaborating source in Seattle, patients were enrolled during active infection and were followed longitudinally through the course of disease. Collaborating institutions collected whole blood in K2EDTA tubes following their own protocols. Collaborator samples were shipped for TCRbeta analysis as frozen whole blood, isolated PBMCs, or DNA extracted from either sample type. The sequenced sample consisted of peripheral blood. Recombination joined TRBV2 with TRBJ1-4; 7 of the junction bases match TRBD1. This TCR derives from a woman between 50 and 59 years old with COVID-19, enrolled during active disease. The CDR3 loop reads CASKPRTGFDEKLFF. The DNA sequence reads TGTGCCAGCAAGCCCAGGACAGGATTTGATGAAAAACTGTTTTTT. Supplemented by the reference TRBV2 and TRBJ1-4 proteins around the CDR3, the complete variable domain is EPEVTQTPSHQVTQMGQEVILRCVPISNHLYFYWYRQILGQKVEFLVSFYNNEISEKSEIFDDQFSVERPDGSNFTLKIRSTKLEDSAMYFCASKPRTGFDEKLFFGSGTQLSVL.